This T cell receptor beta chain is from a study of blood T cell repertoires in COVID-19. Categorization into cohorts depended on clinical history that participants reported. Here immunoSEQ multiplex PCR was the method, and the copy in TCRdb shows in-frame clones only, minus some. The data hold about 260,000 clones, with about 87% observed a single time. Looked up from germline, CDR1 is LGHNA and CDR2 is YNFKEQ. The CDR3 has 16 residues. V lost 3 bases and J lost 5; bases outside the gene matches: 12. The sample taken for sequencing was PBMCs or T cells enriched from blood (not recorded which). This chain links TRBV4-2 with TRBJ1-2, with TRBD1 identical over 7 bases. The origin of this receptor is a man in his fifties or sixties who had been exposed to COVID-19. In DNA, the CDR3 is TGTGCCAGCAGCCAGGAACCGGGACAGCCCATTTATGGCTACACCTTC. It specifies CASSQEPGQPIYGYTF.